The rows below give T cell receptor beta chains drawn from one sample of a study of shared clonotypes between healthy human individuals. Libraries were prepared by immunoSEQ multiplex PCR; TCRdb keeps only in-frame clonotypes and omits some of them. This sample has around 2.1 million clones, with approximately 94% found just once. The material sequenced was naive CD4+ T cells sorted from blood. The receptors shown here come from a man between 18 and 29 years old in good health. CDR3s include the opening cysteine and the closing phenylalanine or tryptophan. A D gene is named only where the DNA matches it firmly. Clone size appears in some rows only: once, few, many, or a class for an expanded clone.

TRBV18	TRBJ2-5	NA	NA	13	TGTGCCAGCTCTCTTAGTAGGCAAGAGACCCAGTACTTC	CASSLSRQETQYF
TRBV11-3	TRBJ2-5	NA	NA	15	TGTGCCAGCAGCTTAGGAGGGGAGTACCAAGAGACCCAGTACTTC	CASSLGGEYQETQYF
TRBV6-1	TRBJ2-7	NA	NA	13	TGTGCCAGCAGTGTCGCCGGCAGGACCGAGCAGTACTTC	CASSVAGRTEQYF
TRBV19	TRBJ1-5	NA	NA	13	TGTGCCAGTAGTCAGGTTCGGGGTCAGCCCCAGCATTTT	CASSQVRGQPQHF
TRBV14	TRBJ2-5	NA	NA	13	TGTGCCAGCAGCCAAGTGGTCCAAGAGACCCAGTACTTC	CASSQVVQETQYF
TRBV11-3	TRBJ2-3	NA	TRBD2	15	TGTGCCAGCAGCCTAAGGGCGGGGGGGTCGGATACGCAGTATTTT	CASSLRAGGSDTQYF
TRBV7-2	TRBJ2-2	NA	NA	14	TGTGCCAGCAGCTTTAAGCAGGGCACCGGGGAGCTGTTTTTT	CASSFKQGTGELFF
TRBV28	TRBJ2-7	NA	NA	10	TGTGCCACTGCGGGACACGAGCAGTACTTC	CATAGHEQYF
TRBV10-2	TRBJ2-7	NA	NA	13	TGCGCCAGCAGTGAGTTGCAGACCTACGAGCAGTACTTC	CASSELQTYEQYF
TRBV27	TRBJ2-1	NA	TRBD2	14	TGTGCCAGCAGGACTAGCGGGGGAGGCAATGAGCAGTTCTTC	CASRTSGGGNEQFF
TRBV11-2	TRBJ2-2	NA	NA	14	TGTGCCAGCAGCTTAGGAGGTAACACCGGGGAGCTGTTTTTT	CASSLGGNTGELFF
TRBV10-2	TRBJ1-2	NA	NA	13	TGCGCCAGCAGTGAAACAGGCCTCTATGGCTACACCTTC	CASSETGLYGYTF
TRBV5-1	TRBJ2-2	NA	NA	16	TGCGCCAGCAGCTTTCCGTCCGGAGTTTACACCGGGGAGCTGTTTTTT	CASSFPSGVYTGELFF
TRBV7-2	TRBJ2-1	NA	NA	13	TGTGCCAGCAGCCAAAGGACAGCCCGGGATGAGTTCTTC	CASSQRTARDEFF
TRBV28	TRBJ2-1	NA	NA	13	TGTGCCAGCAGTTTGGGCCGGGTCAATGAGCAGTTCTTC	CASSLGRVNEQFF
TRBV5-6	TRBJ2-7	NA	TRBD1	15	TGTGCCAGCAGCTGGACAGGGCGGTTTTCCTACGAGCAGTACTTC	CASSWTGRFSYEQYF
TRBV6-5	TRBJ1-2	once	TRBD1	12	TGTGCCAGCAGCAGACAGGGCTCTGGCTACACCTTC	CASSRQGSGYTF
TRBV11-2	TRBJ2-5	NA	NA	12	TGTGCCAGCAGCTCTGGGGGGGAGACCCAGTACTTC	CASSSGGETQYF
TRBV4-1	TRBJ1-2	NA	NA	14	TGCGCCAGCAGCCAAGATCAGGGACTCTATGGCTACACCTTC	CASSQDQGLYGYTF
TRBV19	TRBJ1-6	NA	NA	14	TGTGCCAGTAGTATTGGGGAAGCTATTTCACCCCTCCACTTT	CASSIGEAISPLHF
TRBV7-9	TRBJ2-7	NA	NA	15	TGTGCCAGCAGCCCGGCGGGAAAGAGCTCCTACGAGCAGTACTTC	CASSPAGKSSYEQYF
TRBV5-5	TRBJ1-4	once	NA	17	TGTGCCAGCAGATTTACACCGCAGGGTTTCGAGAATGAAAAACTGTTTTTT	CASRFTPQGFENEKLFF
TRBV6-5	TRBJ1-6	NA	NA	14	TGTGCCAGCGGGCGGGGACGTACGAATTCACCCCTCCACTTT	CASGRGRTNSPLHF
TRBV12-5	TRBJ1-2	NA	TRBD1	13	TGTGCTAGTGGTTTGGAACAGGGGGCTGGCTACACCTTC	CASGLEQGAGYTF
TRBV27	TRBJ1-6	NA	TRBD1	17	TGTGCCAGCAGTTCCACCAAAACCGGGACAGGAAATTCACCCCTCCACTTT	CASSSTKTGTGNSPLHF
TRBV2	TRBJ2-5	once	NA	12	TGTGCCAGCGTTCTACAGGGAGAGACCCAGTACTTC	CASVLQGETQYF
TRBV6-5	TRBJ2-4	NA	NA	9	TGTGCCAGCCAAAACATTCAGTACTTC	CASQNIQYF
TRBV19	TRBJ2-1	once	TRBD2	16	TGTGCCAGTAGTATAACTAGCGGGGGCTCCTACAATGAGCAGTTCTTC	CASSITSGGSYNEQFF
TRBV28	TRBJ1-1	NA	NA	15	TGTGCCAGCAGTTTCTCGGGCAGGGGCATCACTGAAGCTTTCTTT	CASSFSGRGITEAFF
TRBV11-2	TRBJ2-5	NA	NA	14	TGTGCCAGCAGCTTAGTGGTGGGACAAGAGACCCAGTACTTC	CASSLVVGQETQYF
TRBV5-5	TRBJ1-5	NA	TRBD1	16	TGTGCCAGCAGCTTGGATGGGACAGGGTTGGGTCAGCCCCAGCATTTT	CASSLDGTGLGQPQHF
TRBV7-8	TRBJ1-3	NA	NA	15	TGTGCCAGCAGCTTAAGGGGATTTACTGGAAACACCATATATTTT	CASSLRGFTGNTIYF
TRBV19	TRBJ1-5	NA	TRBD1	14	TGTGCCAGTAGAACATCAGGGGGCGAGGGGCCCCAGCATTTT	CASRTSGGEGPQHF
TRBV6-5	TRBJ2-5	NA	TRBD1	14	TGTGCCAGCACCGGGACAGGGGGCGAAGAGACCCAGTACTTC	CASTGTGGEETQYF
TRBV6-5	TRBJ1-3	NA	NA	11	TGTGCCAGTAAATCTGGAAACACCATATATTTT	CASKSGNTIYF
TRBV4-3	TRBJ2-1	NA	TRBD2	16	TGCGCCAGCAGCCAAGACCCTAGCGGGAGTATTGGTGAGCAGTTCTTC	CASSQDPSGSIGEQFF
TRBV2	TRBJ1-6	NA	TRBD1	17	TGTGCCAGCAGGGGGACCGGGACAGTGTCAGGAGGATCACCCCTCCACTTT	CASRGTGTVSGGSPLHF
TRBV7-9	TRBJ2-1	NA	TRBD2	15	TGTGCCAGCAGCAGCCGCGGACTAGCGTCCAATGAGCAGTTCTTC	CASSSRGLASNEQFF
TRBV7-2	TRBJ2-7	NA	NA	16	TGTGCCAGCAGCTTAGGGGTGCCGGCAGGGAGGAACGAGCAGTACTTC	CASSLGVPAGRNEQYF
TRBV5-1	TRBJ2-6	NA	NA	14	TGCGCCAGCAGCCCGAGGTCTGGGGCCAACGTCCTGACTTTC	CASSPRSGANVLTF